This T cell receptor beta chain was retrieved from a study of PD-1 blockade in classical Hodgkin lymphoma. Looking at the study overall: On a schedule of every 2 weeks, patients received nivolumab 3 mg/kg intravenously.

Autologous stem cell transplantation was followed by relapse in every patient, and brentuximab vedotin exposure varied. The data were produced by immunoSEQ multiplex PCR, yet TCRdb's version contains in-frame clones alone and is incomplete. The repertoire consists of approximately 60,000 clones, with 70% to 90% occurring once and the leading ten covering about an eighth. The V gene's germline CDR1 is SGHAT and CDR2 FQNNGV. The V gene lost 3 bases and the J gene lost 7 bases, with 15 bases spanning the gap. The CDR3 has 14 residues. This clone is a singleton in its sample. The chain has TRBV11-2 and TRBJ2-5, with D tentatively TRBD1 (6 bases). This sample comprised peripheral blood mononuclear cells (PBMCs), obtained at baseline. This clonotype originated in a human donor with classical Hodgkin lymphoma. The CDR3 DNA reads TGTGCCAGCAGCTTGGGTGACAGGACCTGGACCCAGTACTTC. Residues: CASSLGDRTWTQYF.